What follows are 31 T cell receptor beta chains derived from one specimen sequenced in a study of T cell responses to AZD1222 COVID-19 vaccine (dated by TCRdb to 2020 to 2023). Preparation of the library involved the immunoSEQ multiplex PCR assay. The immuneACCESS repertoire file appears here via TCRdb, limited to in-frame rearrangements. These files lack a portion of the clones; in checked studies, under half of the deficit traces to unresolved V genes, and the cause of the others is not known. A total of roughly 190,000 clones appear in this sample, approximately 93% of them only once. The top ten constitute approximately 4% of the sample. The time point label, read with the paper, signifies: baseline before first vaccination. The sample in question was peripheral blood, obtained on day 0 of AZD1222 vaccination. The receptor source for this set is an adult in good health.

The chain has TRBV19 and TRBJ2-1; 9 positions match TRBD2. Germline CDR1 reads LNHDA; CDR2 reads SQIVND (reference sequence). The CDR3 has 13 amino acids. V shed 8 bases, J shed 4 bases, and the junction held 3 bases outside the gene matches. DNA of the CDR3: TGTGCCAGTGGACTAGCGCCATACAATGAGCAGTTCTTC. Translating gives CASGLAPYNEQFF.

The chain couples TRBV29-1 to TRBJ1-2; D call uncertain. The CDR3 totals 10 residues. The germline V gene encodes CDR1 SQVTM and CDR2 ANQGSEA. The ends were cut back, 6 bases at V and 6 bases at J, with 8 bases in the middle. CDR3 in amino acids: CSVRLDGYTF. CDR3 DNA: TGCAGCGTACGGTTGGATGGCTACACCTTC.

The chain joins TRBV19 to TRBJ1-1; 10 bases are shared with TRBD1. Germline-derived CDR1 and CDR2 are LNHDA and SQIVND (reference sequence). The junction had 11 bases not matched to a gene; V was cut back by 6 bases and J by 1 base. This CDR3 spans 17 amino acids. CDR3 region: CASSSPLGQGENTEAFF. The CDR3 region has the DNA TGTGCCAGTAGCTCTCCCCTCGGACAGGGGGAGAACACTGAAGCTTTCTTT.

The chain combines TRBV5-5 with TRBJ1-6; D unclear. This CDR3 has 12 amino acids. Deletions cut 1 base from V and 10 bases from J, with 6 bases between. The V gene's germline CDR1 is SGHKS and CDR2 YYEKEE (reference sequence). This CDR3 reads CASSLPPSPLHF. CDR3 coding DNA: TGTGCCAGCAGCTTGCCTCCATCACCCCTCCACTTT.

This clone was found once. V gene TRBV10-3 combines with J gene TRBJ1-1; tentative D call: TRBD1 (5 bases). The CDR3 runs to 14 residues. Trimming took 7 bases from V and 3 from J, leaving 15 bases between them. Germline CDR1 is ENHRY and CDR2 is SYGVKD. CDR3 nucleotides: TGTGCCATCACTAAGACAGAGTCTGACACTGAAGCTTTCTTT. Its protein product is CAITKTESDTEAFF.

In DNA, the CDR3 is TGCGCCAGCAGCTTGTCCACAGGGGGAGGGGGCACAGATACGCAGTATTTT. Protein: CASSLSTGGGGTDTQYF. V and J are TRBV5-1 and TRBJ2-3, with a possible D match to TRBD1 (8 bases). The CDR3 contains 17 residues. Germline assignment: CDR1 SGHRS and CDR2 YFSETQ. V lost 1 base, J lost 1 base, and 16 bases lay in between.

V gene TRBV3-1 (or the pseudogene TRBV3-2) combines with J gene TRBJ1-5; TRBD1 matches at 7 bases. Per germline, CDR1 LGHDT and CDR2 YNNKEL (reference sequence). J was trimmed by 7 bases and V by 6 bases; bases with no gene match: 6. The CDR3 length is 13 residues. The CDR3 region has the DNA TGTGCCAGCAGTGACGACAGGGACCAGCCCCAGCATTTT. It codes for CASSDDRDQPQHF.

The CDR3 reads CAISEWGNRHEQYF. CDR3 coding DNA: TGTGCCATCAGTGAGTGGGGGAATCGCCACGAGCAGTACTTC. The chain joins TRBV10-3 to TRBJ2-7; D tentatively fits TRBD1 or TRBD2 (5 bases each). The V gene's germline CDR1 is ENHRY and CDR2 SYGVKD. V was trimmed by 1 base and J by 5 bases, leaving 12 bases between them. CDR3 length: 14 amino acids.

V and J are TRBV19 and TRBJ1-2; a possible D gene is TRBD1 (5 bases). V was shortened by 3 bases and J by 2 bases, with 13 bases between the two germline ends. Germline CDR1 reads LNHDA; CDR2 reads SQIVND (reference sequence). The CDR3 has 15 amino acids. CDR3 region: CASSILFGDNYGYTF. CDR3 in DNA: TGTGCCAGTAGTATCCTTTTCGGGGACAACTATGGCTACACCTTC.

V is TRBV15 and J is TRBJ2-2; D may be TRBD2 (6 bases). The CDR3 is made up of 14 amino acids. V was clipped by 0 bases and J by 7 bases, with 9 bases between them. CDR1 and CDR2 (germline): LNHNV, YYDKDF (reference sequence). In DNA, the CDR3 is TGTGCCACCAGCAGAGATGGCGGGGTCGGGGAGCTGTTTTTT. Encoded protein: CATSRDGGVGELFF.

J is TRBJ1-5 and V is TRBV19, with D possibly being TRBD1 (5 bases). The V gene's germline CDR1 is LNHDA and CDR2 SQIVND (reference sequence). The CDR3 sequence is 14 residues long. Trimming shortened V by 1 base and J by 6 bases, and 10 bases separated the two germline ends. The CDR3 loop is CASSIGGTGQPQHF. CDR3 in DNA: TGTGCCAGTAGTATAGGTGGGACGGGTCAGCCCCAGCATTTT.

Remarks on this clone: The sample has other DNA sequences that encode this CDR3 too. The V call is TRBV5-4, the J call TRBJ2-3, with D hard to call. Germline CDR1 reads SGHNT; CDR2 reads YYREEE (reference sequence). CDR3 size: 13 residues. Trimming cost V 4 bases and J 0 bases, with 6 bases left between them. CDR3 protein: CASSPTSTDTQYF. CDR3 nucleotides: TGTGCCAGCAGCCCGACAAGCACAGATACGCAGTATTTT.

The rearrangement links TRBV6-5 to TRBJ2-7; D is perhaps TRBD2 (6 bases). CDR1 and CDR2 (germline): MNHEY, SVGAGI. The length of the CDR3 is 15 residues. V was clipped by 2 bases and J by 0 bases, with 11 bases between them. CDR3 sequence reads: CASSYGKRASYEQYF. DNA of the CDR3: TGTGCCAGCAGTTACGGAAAGCGGGCCTCCTACGAGCAGTACTTC.

This chain joins TRBV28 and TRBJ1-1, with D perhaps TRBD1 (5 bases). V was trimmed by 5 bases and J by 0 bases, leaving 16 bases between them. The length of the CDR3 is 16 residues. Germline V gene data show CDR1 as MDHEN and CDR2 as SYDVKM. For the CDR3, the DNA is TGTGCCAGCAGTCCCCCGGGACCCGCCATGAACACTGAAGCTTTCTTT. Residues: CASSPPGPAMNTEAFF. Supplemented by reference TRBV28 and TRBJ1-1, the full variable domain reads DVKVTQSSRYLVKRTGEKVFLECVQDMDHENMFWYRQDPGLGLRLIYFSYDVKMKEKGDIPEGYSVSREKKERFSLILESASTNQTSMYLCASSPPGPAMNTEAFFGQGTRLTVV.

The chain recombines TRBV4-1 with TRBJ1-3; tentative D call: TRBD1 (5 bases). The V end was cut by 3 bases, the J end by 0 bases, with 12 bases between. Germline V gene lookup returns CDR1 MGHRA and CDR2 YSYEKL. The CDR3 runs to 16 residues. Written as DNA, the CDR3 is TGCGCCAGCAGCCATTTAGGACAAAACTCTGGAAACACCATATATTTT. Encoded protein: CASSHLGQNSGNTIYF.

The chain combines TRBV7-9 with TRBJ1-3; D possibly corresponds to TRBD1 (5 bases). Germline V gene data show CDR1 as SEHNR and CDR2 as FQNEAQ (reference sequence). Trimming left V 1 base short and J 0 bases short, with 7 bases between. The CDR3 has 15 amino acids. The CDR3 nucleotides read TGTGCCAGCAGCTTAGGGGGCTACTCTGGAAACACCATATATTTT. Protein product: CASSLGGYSGNTIYF.

The chain joins TRBV10-3 to TRBJ1-2, with TRBD1 as a possible D gene (6 bases). CDR1 and CDR2 (germline): ENHRY, SYGVKD. The V end was cut by 0 bases, the J end by 5 bases, with 13 bases between. The CDR3 sequence is 15 residues long. This chain's CDR3 is CAISESGGAGYGYTF. The CDR3 nucleotides are TGTGCCATCAGTGAGTCGGGGGGCGCGGGTTATGGCTACACCTTC.

This chain joins TRBV12-5 and TRBJ2-3, with 10 bases that match TRBD2. Trimming cost V 1 base and J 5 bases; bases outside gene matches: 6. CDR1 is LGHNT, CDR2 FRNRAP, per germline. CDR3 size: 16 residues. CDR3 protein: CASGLATLAGIDTQYF. In DNA, the CDR3 is TGTGCTAGTGGTTTGGCGACACTAGCGGGGATAGATACGCAGTATTTT.

The V gene is TRBV27, the J gene TRBJ1-5; D is unresolved. This CDR3 comprises 14 residues. Per germline, CDR1 MNHEY and CDR2 SMNVEV (reference sequence). V was clipped by 7 bases and J by 0 bases, with 10 bases between them. The CDR3 loop reads CASKSGFSNQPQHF. CDR3 DNA: TGTGCCAGCAAATCGGGGTTTAGCAATCAGCCCCAGCATTTT.

The chain carries TRBV9 and TRBJ2-1, with D tentatively TRBD1 (6 bases). Germline CDR1 reads SGDLS; CDR2 reads YYNGEE. The CDR3 covers 15 residues. Trimming removed 5 bases from V and 2 bases from J, with 14 bases in between. CDR3 residues: CASRDAGATYNEQFF. CDR3 in DNA: TGTGCCAGCAGAGACGCAGGGGCTACCTACAATGAGCAGTTCTTC.

This chain joins TRBV5-4 and TRBJ2-2; 7 bases agree with TRBD2. The J segment lost 0 bases and the V segment lost 4 bases, leaving 6 bases of the junction unmatched. The CDR3 consists of 16 residues. Germline lookup yields CDR1 SGHNT and CDR2 YYREEE (reference sequence). The chain's CDR3 is CASSPRGETNTGELFF. The CDR3 DNA is TGTGCCAGCAGCCCCCGGGGGGAGACGAACACCGGGGAGCTGTTTTTT.

The chain joins TRBV3-1 (or the pseudogene TRBV3-2) to TRBJ1-1; D not certain. The CDR3 length is 13 residues. The germline V gene has CDR1 LGHDT and CDR2 YNNKEL (reference sequence). Trimming removed 2 bases at V and 4 bases at J, with 8 bases between. CDR3 in amino acids: CASSQKGSTEAFF. For the CDR3, the DNA is TGTGCCAGCAGCCAAAAGGGTAGCACTGAAGCTTTCTTT.

The chain has TRBV7-2 and TRBJ1-2; possible D gene TRBD1, 5 bases. Germline lookup yields CDR1 SGHTA and CDR2 FQGNSA. V lost 3 bases and J lost 4, with 15 bases in between. This CDR3 has 15 residues. The CDR3 region is CASSFDEGTRYGYTF. CDR3 sequence (DNA): TGTGCCAGCAGCTTTGATGAGGGGACGCGCTATGGCTACACCTTC.

The genes are TRBV19 and TRBJ1-1; 8 nucleotides align to TRBD1. V shed 7 bases, J shed 1 base, and the junction held 5 bases outside the gene matches. The CDR3 sequence is 14 residues long. The germline CDR1 and CDR2 sequences are LNHDA and SQIVND (reference sequence). Here the CDR3 DNA reads TGTGCCAGTACCATGCAGGGGGCGAACACTGAAGCTTTCTTT. It is translated as CASTMQGANTEAFF.

The chain recombines TRBV4-2 with TRBJ2-5; a weak D match, TRBD2 (6 bases). Trimming took off 1 base at V and 4 bases at J, with 7 bases between the two ends. The CDR3 contains 13 residues. Per the germline V gene, CDR1 is LGHNA and CDR2 is YNFKEQ. The CDR3 coding sequence is TGTGCCAGCAGCCAAGGAGCGGGAGAGACCCAGTACTTC. This codes for CASSQGAGETQYF.

Here the CDR3 DNA reads TGTGCCAGCAGCTCCGCCTACGAGCAGTACTTC. Translation gives CASSSAYEQYF. The chain is built from TRBV5-8 and TRBJ2-7; D not certain. CDR3 length: 11 amino acids. CDR1 is SGHTS and CDR2 is YDEGEE in the germline V gene. Trimming shortened V by 3 bases and J by 2 bases, and 3 bases separated the two germline ends.

J is TRBJ1-6 and V is TRBV11-2, with a possible D match to TRBD1 (5 bases). CDR3 length equals 13 residues. Germline V gene data show CDR1 as SGHAT and CDR2 as FQNNGV. V lost 5 bases to trimming and J lost 10 bases, with 12 bases between them. CDR3 nucleotide sequence: TGTGCCAGCAGCCTCCCGGGGCGCTCACCCCTCCACTTT. This translates into CASSLPGRSPLHF.

This chain uses TRBV18 with TRBJ2-5; 8 bases align to TRBD1. The CDR3 runs to 16 residues. CDR1 and CDR2 (germline): KGHSH, LQKENI. The V and J ends lost 4 bases and 1 base, in that order; junction bases with no gene match: 8. CDR3 region: CASSRSGTGLQETQYF. CDR3 coding DNA: TGTGCCAGCTCACGTTCCGGGACAGGTCTCCAAGAGACCCAGTACTTC.

The chain uses TRBV7-9 and TRBJ1-3; maybe TRBD1 (6 bases). CDR3 length equals 17 residues. The V gene lost 5 bases and the J gene lost 0 bases, with 17 bases spanning the gap. Germline CDR1 is SEHNR and CDR2 is FQNEAQ (reference sequence). The CDR3 nucleotides read TGTGCCAGCAGCGAACAACAGGGAACAAGCTCTGGAAACACCATATATTTT. It is translated as CASSEQQGTSSGNTIYF.

V usage is TRBV30 and J usage is TRBJ1-6; D remains unclear. V lost 5 bases and J 9 bases, leaving 14 bases between the germline ends. Germline loops: CDR1 GTSNPN, CDR2 SVGIG (reference sequence). CDR3 size: 13 residues. The CDR3 DNA is TGTGCCTGGGCCCCGGTCGGAGCTTCACCCCTCCACTTT. As protein: CAWAPVGASPLHF.

This chain uses TRBV10-3 with TRBJ1-2; D is possibly TRBD1 (5 bases). The ends were cut back, 4 bases at V and 2 bases at J, with 17 bases in the middle. This CDR3 contains 16 residues. Per germline, CDR1 ENHRY and CDR2 SYGVKD. This chain's CDR3 is CAISVTAGKANYGYTF. DNA for the CDR3: TGTGCCATCAGTGTCACCGCAGGGAAAGCAAACTATGGCTACACCTTC.